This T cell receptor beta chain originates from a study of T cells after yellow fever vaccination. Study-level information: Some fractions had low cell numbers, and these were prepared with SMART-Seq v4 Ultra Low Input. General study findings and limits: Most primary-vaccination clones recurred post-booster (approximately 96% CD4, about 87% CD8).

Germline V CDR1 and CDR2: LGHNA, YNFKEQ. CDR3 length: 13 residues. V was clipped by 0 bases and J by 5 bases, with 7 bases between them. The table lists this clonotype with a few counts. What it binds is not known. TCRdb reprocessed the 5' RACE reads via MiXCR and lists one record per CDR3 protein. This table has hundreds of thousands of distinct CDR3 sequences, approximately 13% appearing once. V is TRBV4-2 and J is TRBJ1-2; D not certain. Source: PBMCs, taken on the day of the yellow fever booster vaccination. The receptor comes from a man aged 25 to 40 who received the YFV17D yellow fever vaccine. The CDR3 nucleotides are TGTGCCAGCAGCCAAGAGACTATTTATGGCTACACCTTC. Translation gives CASSQETIYGYTF.